The 22 T cell receptor beta chains below were found in one sample sequenced in a study of T-cell memory formation after mild COVID-19. TCRdb independently ran MiXCR on the 5' RACE reads; one entry per CDR3 protein. The sample consists of 170,000 or so distinct CDR3 sequences, 25% to 40% of them appearing once. Sample: PBMCs or a T cell subset sorted from them (not recorded which). The receptors were gathered from an adult woman who had mild COVID-19 (a few samples of this study predate the infection). Cell type and time point are not known.

The V call is TRBV15, the J call TRBJ1-2, with a tentative D call TRBD1 (6 bases). The V and J ends lost 0 bases and 5 bases respectively, with 16 bases between them. In germline, CDR1 is LNHNV, CDR2 YYDKDF (reference sequence). This CDR3 has 16 residues. CDR3 amino acids: CATSRELWGRSYGYTF. CDR3 DNA sequence: TGTGCCACCAGCAGAGAGCTCTGGGGGCGATCGTATGGCTACACCTTC.

This clonotype was detected only a few times. The CDR3 region is CASSFGTSGSRLDTQYF. CDR3 nucleotides: TGCGCCAGCAGCTTTGGGACTAGCGGGAGTCGGCTGGATACGCAGTATTTT. The V gene is TRBV5-1, the J gene TRBJ2-3, with TRBD2 identical over 14 bases. CDR3 length equals 17 residues. CDR1 and CDR2 (germline): SGHRS, YFSETQ. Trimming removed 2 bases from V and 6 bases from J; junction bases left unmatched: 8.

This clonotype has just a few counts. The rearrangement uses TRBV6-5 and TRBJ2-7; the match to TRBD1 covers 9 bases. Unmatched junction bases numbered 7, after V lost 4 bases and J lost 3 bases. In germline, CDR1 is MNHEY, CDR2 SVGAGI. This CDR3 comprises 15 residues. The CDR3 nucleotides are TGTGCCAGCAGTTCCCCCGGGACAGGGATCTACGAGCAGTACTTC. Amino acids: CASSSPGTGIYEQYF.

This clonotype was detected a few times. V usage is TRBV5-5 and J usage is TRBJ2-6, with D hard to call. V was cut by 4 bases and J by 4 bases, with 6 bases left in between. The CDR3 is 13 residues long. CDR1 and CDR2 from the germline V gene are SGHKS and YYEKEE (reference sequence). The CDR3 loop is CASSPPGANVLTF. The CDR3 DNA sequence: TGTGCCAGCAGCCCCCCCGGGGCCAACGTCCTGACTTTC.

The V call is TRBV12-3 or TRBV12-4, the J call TRBJ1-3; possible D gene TRBD1, 5 bases. CDR3 length equals 15 residues. The ends were cut back, 2 bases at V and 0 bases at J, with 8 bases in the middle. CDR3 in DNA: TGTGCCAGCAGTTTAAGGACAACCTCTGGAAACACCATATATTTT. It encodes CASSLRTTSGNTIYF.

This clonotype was observed a handful of times. The chain combines TRBV7-3 with TRBJ1-2, with 11 nucleotides matching TRBD1. The length of the CDR3 is 15 residues. V dropped 0 bases and J dropped 4; count of bases not matched to a gene: 1. The V gene's germline CDR1 is SGHTA and CDR2 FQGTGA. The CDR3 DNA follows: TGTGCCAGCAGCTTAACAGGGACAGGGGGCTATGGCTACACCTTC. This sequence encodes CASSLTGTGGYGYTF.

This clonotype showed up just once. The rearrangement joins TRBV10-3 to TRBJ2-7, with D unclear. Trimming took off 0 bases at V and 3 bases at J, with 6 bases between the two ends. Germline V gene lookup returns CDR1 ENHRY and CDR2 SYGVKD. This CDR3 comprises 13 residues. CDR3 residues: CAISESQSYEQYF. CDR3 nucleotide sequence: TGTGCCATCAGTGAGTCTCAAAGCTACGAGCAGTACTTC.

The V call is TRBV11-2, the J call TRBJ2-3, with TRBD2 identical over 11 bases. J was trimmed by 3 bases and V by 5 bases; bases with no gene match: 7. The CDR3 is 16 amino acids. The V gene's germline CDR1 is SGHAT and CDR2 FQNNGV. CDR3 nucleotide sequence: TGTGCCAGCAGCCCTATAACTAGCGGGGGAACAGATACGCAGTATTTT. Protein product: CASSPITSGGTDTQYF.

This clonotype was picked up a small number of times. The rearrangement uses TRBV13 and TRBJ1-5, with 8 bases lining up with TRBD1. The CDR3 has 15 residues. Trimming at V came to 5 bases and at J to 7 bases, leaving 10 bases not matched to a gene. Germline lookup yields CDR1 PRHDT and CDR2 FYEKMQ (reference sequence). CDR3 sequence reads: CASSPGTGYRQPQHF. In DNA form, the CDR3 reads TGTGCCAGCAGCCCTGGGACAGGCTATCGACAGCCCCAGCATTTT.

The V gene is TRBV2, the J gene TRBJ2-4, with TRBD1 as a possible D gene (5 bases). Germline V CDR1 and CDR2: SNHLY, FYNNEI. V was shortened by 6 bases and J by 7 bases, with 16 bases between the two germline ends. The CDR3 runs to 14 residues. Here the CDR3 reads CASREQATKNIQYF. The CDR3 nucleotides are TGTGCCAGCAGGGAACAGGCAACAAAGAACATTCAGTACTTC.

The J gene is TRBJ2-7, the V gene TRBV27; TRBD1 matches at 8 bases. The J segment lost 4 bases and the V segment lost 4 bases, leaving 9 bases of the junction unmatched. The CDR3 spans 15 residues. Germline V gene sequence: CDR1 MNHEY, CDR2 SMNVEV (reference sequence). CDR3: CASSSLPRGLYEQYF. The CDR3 DNA is TGTGCCAGCAGTTCCCTGCCCAGGGGGCTATACGAGCAGTACTTC.

The rearrangement joins TRBV10-2 to TRBJ1-4, with 9 positions matching TRBD1. CDR1 and CDR2 (germline): WSHSY, SAAADI. Unmatched junction bases numbered 3, after V lost 3 bases and J lost 7 bases. This CDR3 has 14 amino acids. Here the CDR3 DNA reads TGCGCCAGCAGTGAACAGGGGGCAGGTGAAAAACTGTTTTTT. Protein sequence: CASSEQGAGEKLFF.

The chain employs TRBV5-1 and TRBJ2-5, with 12 bases that match TRBD2. Germline assignment: CDR1 SGHRS and CDR2 YFSETQ. The CDR3 has 17 residues. Unmatched junction bases numbered 8, after V lost 0 bases and J lost 5 bases. The CDR3 DNA reads as TGCGCCAGCAGCTTGGGGACTAGCGGGGCCCTCGGCGAGACCCAGTACTTC. Its protein is CASSLGTSGALGETQYF.

This clonotype has just one count. The genes are TRBV6-5 and TRBJ2-3, with TRBD2 matching 9 bases. Trimming at V came to 6 bases and at J to 2 bases, leaving 6 bases not matched to a gene. Germline CDR1 and CDR2: MNHEY and SVGAGI. The CDR3 is made up of 15 amino acids. The CDR3 region is CASSSLAGITDTQYF. The CDR3 coding sequence is TGTGCCAGCAGCTCTCTAGCGGGGATCACAGATACGCAGTATTTT.

The chain has TRBV5-1 and TRBJ1-3, with D tentatively TRBD1 (5 bases). Germline values: CDR1 SGHRS, CDR2 YFSETQ. Trimming took 3 bases from V and 0 from J, leaving 16 bases between them. CDR3 length equals 17 residues. As DNA, the CDR3 is TGCGCCAGCAGCTCGCCCGGGGGTTTCTTCTCTGGAAACACCATATATTTT. Translation: CASSSPGGFFSGNTIYF.

In its sample, this clonotype was seen a few times. The J gene is TRBJ2-3, the V gene TRBV20-1; 12 bases are shared with TRBD2. V lost 1 base and J lost 6; bases outside the gene matches: 8. CDR1 is DFQATT and CDR2 is SNEGSKA in the germline V gene (reference sequence). The CDR3 consists of 16 residues. The CDR3 is CSARVARLAGVDTQYF. In DNA form, the CDR3 reads TGCAGTGCTAGAGTCGCTAGACTAGCGGGGGTGGATACGCAGTATTTT.

The CDR3 loop is CATSYRGSTDTQYF. CDR3 DNA sequence: TGTGCCACCAGTTACAGGGGGAGCACAGATACGCAGTATTTT. V is TRBV24-1 and J is TRBJ2-3, with 8 bases lining up with TRBD1. Unmatched junction bases numbered 1, after V lost 6 bases and J lost 0 bases. This CDR3 region has 14 residues. Germline V CDR1 and CDR2: KGHDR, SFDVKD.

This clonotype turned up a few times. This chain links TRBV30 with TRBJ1-1, with 9 bases matching TRBD1. Germline V gene data show CDR1 as GTSNPN and CDR2 as SVGIG (reference sequence). The CDR3 runs to 14 residues. Unmatched junction bases numbered 5, after V lost 1 base and J lost 5 bases. CDR3 bases: TGTGCCTGGAGTGGGGACAGGGCGGGGACTGAAGCTTTCTTT. This encodes CAWSGDRAGTEAFF.

The chain has TRBV20-1 and TRBJ1-1, with D maybe TRBD1 (5 bases). Germline V gene lookup returns CDR1 DFQATT and CDR2 SNEGSKA (reference sequence). V was pared by 3 bases and J by 4 bases, with 9 bases between. This CDR3 has 12 amino acids. CDR3 sequence reads: CSASRQLTEAFF. The CDR3 bases are TGCAGTGCTAGTCGACAGCTCACTGAAGCTTTCTTT.

This chain links TRBV5-1 with TRBJ2-3, with TRBD2 matching over 14 bases. The V segment lost 1 base and the J segment 3 bases; nucleotides outside the gene matches: 10. Germline values: CDR1 SGHRS, CDR2 YFSETQ. The CDR3 totals 19 residues. The CDR3 is CASSLWTSGGRRGTDTQYF. CDR3 DNA sequence: TGCGCCAGCAGCTTGTGGACTAGCGGGGGGCGACGGGGGACAGATACGCAGTATTTT.

This clonotype was counted many times. This CDR3 is CASSVIDSPLHF. The CDR3 DNA is TGTGCCAGCAGCGTAATCGATTCACCCCTCCACTTT. This rearrangement joins TRBV9 to TRBJ1-6, with D hard to call. V dropped 1 base and J dropped 8 bases, with 4 bases sitting between them. The germline V gene encodes CDR1 SGDLS and CDR2 YYNGEE. This CDR3 region has 12 residues. The complete variable domain, with remaining parts taken from reference TRBV9 and TRBJ1-6, reads DSGVTQTPKHLITATGQRVTLRCSPRSGDLSVYWYQQSLDQGLQFLIQYYNGEERAKGNILERFSAQQFPDLHSELNLSSLELGDSALYFCASSVIDSPLHFGNGTRLTVT.

This chain connects TRBV7-9 to TRBJ2-7; D is unresolved. V was cut by 2 bases and J by 2 bases, with 7 bases left in between. The CDR3 is 13 amino acids. CDR1 and CDR2 from the germline V gene are SEHNR and FQNEAQ (reference sequence). The CDR3 DNA reads TGTGCCAGCAGCTTAACCCAGCCCTACGAGCAGTACTTC. This sequence encodes CASSLTQPYEQYF.